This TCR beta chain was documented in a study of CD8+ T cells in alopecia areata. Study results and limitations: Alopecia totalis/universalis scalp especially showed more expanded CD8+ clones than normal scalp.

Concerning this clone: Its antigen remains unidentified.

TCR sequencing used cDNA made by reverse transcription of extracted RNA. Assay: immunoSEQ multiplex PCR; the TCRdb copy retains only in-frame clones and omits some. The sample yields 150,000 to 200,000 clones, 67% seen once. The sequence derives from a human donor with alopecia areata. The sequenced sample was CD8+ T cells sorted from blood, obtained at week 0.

This CDR3 is CAWGASGAYEQFF. The CDR3 DNA sequence: TGCGCCTGGGGGGCTAGCGGGGCATATGAGCAGTTCTTC. The chain uses TRBV5-1 and TRBJ2-1; 9 bases match TRBD2. V trimming: 10 bases; J trimming: 8 bases; junction bases outside the gene matches: 10. There are 13 residues in the CDR3. Germline V lookup: CDR1 SGHRS, CDR2 YFSETQ.